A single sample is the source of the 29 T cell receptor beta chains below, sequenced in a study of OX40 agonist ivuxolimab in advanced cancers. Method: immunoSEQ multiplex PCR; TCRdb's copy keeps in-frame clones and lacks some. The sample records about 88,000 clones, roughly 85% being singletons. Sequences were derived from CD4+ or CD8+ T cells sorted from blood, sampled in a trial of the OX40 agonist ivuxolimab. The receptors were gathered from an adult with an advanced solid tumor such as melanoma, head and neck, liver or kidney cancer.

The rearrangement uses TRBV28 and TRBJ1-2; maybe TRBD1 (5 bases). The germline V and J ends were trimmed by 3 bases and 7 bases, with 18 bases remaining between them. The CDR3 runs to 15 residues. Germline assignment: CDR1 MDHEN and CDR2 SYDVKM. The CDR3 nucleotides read TGTGCCAGCAGTTTGACCAGGGTTGATAGAGGTGGCTACACCTTC. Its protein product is CASSLTRVDRGGYTF.

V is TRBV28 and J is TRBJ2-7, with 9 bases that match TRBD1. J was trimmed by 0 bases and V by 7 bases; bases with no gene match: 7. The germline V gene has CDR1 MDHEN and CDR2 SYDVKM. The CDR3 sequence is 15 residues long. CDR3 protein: CASIGQGHLSYEQYF. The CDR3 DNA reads TGTGCCAGCATCGGACAGGGGCACCTCTCCTACGAGCAGTACTTC. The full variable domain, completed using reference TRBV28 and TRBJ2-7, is DVKVTQSSRYLVKRTGEKVFLECVQDMDHENMFWYRQDPGLGLRLIYFSYDVKMKEKGDIPEGYSVSREKKERFSLILESASTNQTSMYLCASIGQGHLSYEQYFGPGTRLTVT.

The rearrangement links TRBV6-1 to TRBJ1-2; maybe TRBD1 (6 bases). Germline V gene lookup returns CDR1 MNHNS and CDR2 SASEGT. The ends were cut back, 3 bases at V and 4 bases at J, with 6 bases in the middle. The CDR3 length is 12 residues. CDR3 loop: CASSETGYGYTF. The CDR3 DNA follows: TGTGCCAGCAGTGAGACAGGCTATGGCTACACCTTC.

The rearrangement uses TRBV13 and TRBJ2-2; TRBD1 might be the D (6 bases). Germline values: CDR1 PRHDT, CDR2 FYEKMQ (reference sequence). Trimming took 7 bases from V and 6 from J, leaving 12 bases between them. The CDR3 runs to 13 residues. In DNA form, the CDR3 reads TGTGCCAGCACACTGGGGGCGTCCGGGGAGCTGTTTTTT. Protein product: CASTLGASGELFF.

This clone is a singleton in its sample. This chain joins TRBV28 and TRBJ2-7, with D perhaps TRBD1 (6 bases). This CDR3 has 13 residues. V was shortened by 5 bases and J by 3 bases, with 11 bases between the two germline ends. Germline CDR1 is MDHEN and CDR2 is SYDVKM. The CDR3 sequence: CASSLTGLYEQYF. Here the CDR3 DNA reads TGTGCCAGCAGTCTTACAGGGCTCTACGAGCAGTACTTC.

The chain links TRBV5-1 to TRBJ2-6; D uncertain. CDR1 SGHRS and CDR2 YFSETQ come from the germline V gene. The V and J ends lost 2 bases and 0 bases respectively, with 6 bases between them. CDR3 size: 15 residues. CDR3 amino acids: CASSLANSGANVLTF. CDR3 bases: TGCGCCAGCAGCTTAGCCAACTCTGGGGCCAACGTCCTGACTTTC. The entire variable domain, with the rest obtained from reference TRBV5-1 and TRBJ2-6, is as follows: KAGVTQTPRYLIKTRGQQVTLSCSPISGHRSVSWYQQTPGQGLQFLFEYFSETQRNKGNFPGRFSGRQFSNSRSEMNVSTLELGDSALYLCASSLANSGANVLTFGAGSRLTVL.

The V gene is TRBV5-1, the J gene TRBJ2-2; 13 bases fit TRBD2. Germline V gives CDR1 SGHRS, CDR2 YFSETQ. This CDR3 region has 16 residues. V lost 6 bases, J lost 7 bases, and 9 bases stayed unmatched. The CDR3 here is CASTPGTSGVVGELFF. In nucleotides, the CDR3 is TGCGCCAGCACCCCCGGGACTAGCGGGGTGGTCGGGGAGCTGTTTTTT.

Here the CDR3 DNA reads TGTGCCAGCAGTCTCGAGGGGGACAATCAGCCCCAGCATTTT. This codes for CASSLEGDNQPQHF. The chain links TRBV6-6 to TRBJ1-5; TRBD1 might be the D (6 bases). This CDR3 contains 14 residues. V was clipped by 5 bases and J by 3 bases, with 11 bases between them. Germline V gene data show CDR1 as MNHNY and CDR2 as SVGAGI (reference sequence).

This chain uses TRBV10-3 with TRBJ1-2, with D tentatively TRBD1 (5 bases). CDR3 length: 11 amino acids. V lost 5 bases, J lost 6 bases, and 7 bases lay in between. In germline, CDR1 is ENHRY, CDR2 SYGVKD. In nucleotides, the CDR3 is TGTGCCATCAGTTCGGGGGATGGCTACACCTTC. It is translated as CAISSGDGYTF.

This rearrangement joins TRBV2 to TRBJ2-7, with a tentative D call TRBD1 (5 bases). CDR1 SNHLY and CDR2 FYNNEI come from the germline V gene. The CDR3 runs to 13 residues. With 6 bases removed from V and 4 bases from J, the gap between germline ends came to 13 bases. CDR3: CASSWGREYEQYV. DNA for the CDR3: TGTGCCAGCAGCTGGGGCCGAGAGTACGAGCAGTACGTC.

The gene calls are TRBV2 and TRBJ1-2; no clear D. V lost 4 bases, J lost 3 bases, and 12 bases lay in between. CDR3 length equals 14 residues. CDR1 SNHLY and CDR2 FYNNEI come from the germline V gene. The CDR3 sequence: CASSGERVYYGYTF. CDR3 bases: TGTGCCAGCAGTGGGGAACGTGTGTACTATGGCTACACCTTC. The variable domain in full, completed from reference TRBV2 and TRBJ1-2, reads EPEVTQTPSHQVTQMGQEVILRCVPISNHLYFYWYRQILGQKVEFLVSFYNNEISEKSEIFDDQFSVERPDGSNFTLKIRSTKLEDSAMYFCASSGERVYYGYTFGSGTRLTVV.

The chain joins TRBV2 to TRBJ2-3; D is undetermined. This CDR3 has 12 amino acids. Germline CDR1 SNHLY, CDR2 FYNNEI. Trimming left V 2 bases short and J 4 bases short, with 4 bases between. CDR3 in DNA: TGTGCCAGCAGTGAATGGGCAGATACGCAGTATTTT. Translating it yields CASSEWADTQYF.

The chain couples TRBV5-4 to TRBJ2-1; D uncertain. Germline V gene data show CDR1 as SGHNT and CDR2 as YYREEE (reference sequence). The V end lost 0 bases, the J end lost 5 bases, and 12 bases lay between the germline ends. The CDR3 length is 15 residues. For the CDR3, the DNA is TGTGCCAGCAGCTTGGCCTCTAGGGCTGACAATGAGCAGTTCTTC. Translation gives CASSLASRADNEQFF.

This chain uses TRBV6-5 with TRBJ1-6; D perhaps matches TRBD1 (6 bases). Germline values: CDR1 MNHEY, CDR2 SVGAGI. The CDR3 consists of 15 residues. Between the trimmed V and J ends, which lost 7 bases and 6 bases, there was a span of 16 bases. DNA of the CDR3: TGTGCCAGCACAAGACAGGCTCTGGGTAATTCACCCCTCCACTTT. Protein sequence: CASTRQALGNSPLHF.

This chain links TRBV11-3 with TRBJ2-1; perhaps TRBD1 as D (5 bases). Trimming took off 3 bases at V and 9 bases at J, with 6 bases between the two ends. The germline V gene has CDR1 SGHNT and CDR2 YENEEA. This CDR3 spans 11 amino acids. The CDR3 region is CASSFRGEQFF. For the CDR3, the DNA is TGTGCCAGCAGCTTTAGGGGTGAGCAGTTCTTC.

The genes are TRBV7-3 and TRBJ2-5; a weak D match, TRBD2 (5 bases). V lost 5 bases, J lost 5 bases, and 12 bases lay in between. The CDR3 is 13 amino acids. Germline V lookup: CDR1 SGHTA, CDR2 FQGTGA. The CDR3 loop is CASSPGVAETQYF. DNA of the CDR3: TGTGCCAGCAGCCCCGGGGTTGCGGAGACCCAGTACTTC.

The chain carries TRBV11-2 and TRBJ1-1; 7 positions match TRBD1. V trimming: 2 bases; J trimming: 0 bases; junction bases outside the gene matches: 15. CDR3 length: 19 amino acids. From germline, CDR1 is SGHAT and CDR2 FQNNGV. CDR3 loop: CASSLRYIGQARMNTEAFF. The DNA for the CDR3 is TGTGCCAGCAGCTTAAGGTACATCGGACAGGCAAGAATGAACACTGAAGCTTTCTTT.

Here the CDR3 DNA reads TGTGCCAGCAGCGTAGCGGCGGGGAATACGCAGTATTTT. Its protein is CASSVAAGNTQYF. V gene TRBV9 combines with J gene TRBJ2-3, with D possibly TRBD2 on 6 matching bases. V lost 0 bases and J lost 7, with 9 bases in between. Germline V lookup: CDR1 SGDLS, CDR2 YYNGEE. This CDR3 comprises 13 residues.

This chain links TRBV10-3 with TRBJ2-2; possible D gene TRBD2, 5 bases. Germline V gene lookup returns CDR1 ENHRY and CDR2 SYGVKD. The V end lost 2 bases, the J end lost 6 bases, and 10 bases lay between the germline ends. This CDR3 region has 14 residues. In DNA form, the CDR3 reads TGTGCCATCAGTGAGGACTCTAGCCCCGGGGAGCTGTTTTTT. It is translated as CAISEDSSPGELFF.

The CDR3 nucleotides are TGTGCCAGCAGTTTATCCCGGTGGGGCGCCCTCAGTGACGAGCAGTACTTC. Translated: CASSLSRWGALSDEQYF. The J gene is TRBJ2-7, the V gene TRBV28, with D possibly matching TRBD1 (5 bases). V was shortened by 1 base and J by 5 bases, with 21 bases between the two germline ends. The CDR3 covers 17 residues. Germline values: CDR1 MDHEN, CDR2 SYDVKM.

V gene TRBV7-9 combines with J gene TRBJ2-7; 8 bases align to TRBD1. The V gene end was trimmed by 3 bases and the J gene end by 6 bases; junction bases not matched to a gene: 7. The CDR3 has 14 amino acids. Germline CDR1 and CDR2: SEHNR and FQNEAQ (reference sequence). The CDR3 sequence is CASSLGQALGEQYF. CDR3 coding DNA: TGTGCCAGCAGCTTGGGACAGGCCCTGGGCGAGCAGTACTTC. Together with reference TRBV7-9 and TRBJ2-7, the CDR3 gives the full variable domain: DTGVSQNPRHKITKRGQNVTFRCDPISEHNRLYWYRQTLGQGPEFLTYFQNEAQLEKSRLLSDRFSAERPKGSFSTLEIQRTEQGDSAMYLCASSLGQALGEQYFGPGTRLTVT.

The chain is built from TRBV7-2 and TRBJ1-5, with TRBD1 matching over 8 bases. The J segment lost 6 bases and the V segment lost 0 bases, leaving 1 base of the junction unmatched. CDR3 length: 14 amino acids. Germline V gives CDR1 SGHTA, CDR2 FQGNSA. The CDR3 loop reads CASSLAQGAQPQHF. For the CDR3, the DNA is TGTGCCAGCAGCTTAGCCCAGGGGGCTCAGCCCCAGCATTTT.

The CDR3, as DNA: TGCGCCAGCAGCTTGGCATCAGGGTCAGATACGCAGTATTTT. Amino acid sequence: CASSLASGSDTQYF. The genes are TRBV5-1 and TRBJ2-3; tentatively, D is TRBD1 (5 bases). Germline CDR1 SGHRS, CDR2 YFSETQ. This CDR3 has 14 residues. Deletions cut 0 bases from V and 4 bases from J, with 9 bases between.

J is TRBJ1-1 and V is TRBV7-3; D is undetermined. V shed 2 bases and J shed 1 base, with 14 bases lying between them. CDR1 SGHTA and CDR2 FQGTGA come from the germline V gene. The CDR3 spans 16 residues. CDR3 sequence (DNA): TGTGCCAGCAGCTTATCCTCCGGACTCGGGAACACTGAAGCTTTCTTT. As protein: CASSLSSGLGNTEAFF.

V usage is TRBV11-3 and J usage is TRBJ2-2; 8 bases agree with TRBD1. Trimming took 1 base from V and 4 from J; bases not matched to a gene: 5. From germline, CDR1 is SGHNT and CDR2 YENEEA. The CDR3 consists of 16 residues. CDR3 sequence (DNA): TGTGCCAGCAGCTTAGGAAGACAGGGGCCCACCGGGGAGCTGTTTTTT. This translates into CASSLGRQGPTGELFF.

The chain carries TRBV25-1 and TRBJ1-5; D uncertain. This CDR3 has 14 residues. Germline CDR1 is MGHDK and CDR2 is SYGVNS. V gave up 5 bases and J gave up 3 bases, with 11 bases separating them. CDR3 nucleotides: TGTGCCAGCAGTTTACTAACTTACAATCAGCCCCAGCATTTT. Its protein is CASSLLTYNQPQHF.

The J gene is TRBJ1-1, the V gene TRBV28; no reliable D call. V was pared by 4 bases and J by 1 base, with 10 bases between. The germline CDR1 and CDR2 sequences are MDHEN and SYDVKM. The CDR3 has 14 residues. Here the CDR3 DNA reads TGTGCCAGCAGTTGGGGAGGGTCGAACACTGAAGCTTTCTTT. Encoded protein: CASSWGGSNTEAFF.

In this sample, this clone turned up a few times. CDR3: CASSPELSREQYV. For the CDR3, the DNA is TGTGCCAGCTCACCAGAACTATCTCGGGAGCAGTACGTC. The rearrangement uses TRBV18 and TRBJ2-7; D gene ambiguous. The V end was cut by 2 bases, the J end by 7 bases, with 12 bases between. CDR1 and CDR2 (germline): KGHSH, LQKENI. The CDR3 covers 13 residues.

In DNA form, the CDR3 reads TGCAGCGCAGGACTAGCGGAGACCCAGTACTTC. It encodes CSAGLAETQYF. J is TRBJ2-5 and V is TRBV29-1; 9 nucleotides line up with TRBD2. V lost 7 bases, J lost 5 bases, and 2 bases stayed unmatched. CDR3 length equals 11 residues. Germline V gene lookup returns CDR1 SQVTM and CDR2 ANQGSEA.